Listed below are T cell receptor beta chains from one sample, sequenced in a study of cytomegalovirus exposure and HLA in healthy donors. Using immunoSEQ multiplex PCR, the repertoire was profiled, and TCRdb retains in-frame clones only, with some absent. The sample carries 200,000 to 250,000 clones, roughly 80% recorded once. Sequences were obtained from PBMCs. The origin of the receptors is a male donor in good health and CMV-seronegative. The CDR3 runs from the conserved cysteine through the conserved F or W. The D gene is left open where the match is weak. Size values are once, few and many counts, or a class for expanded clones, and some rows have none.

size: -
D: -
J: TRBJ2-7
V: TRBV9
DNA: TGTGCCAGCAGCGTAGGTCCCGGCGGCTCCTACGAGCAGTACTTC
CDR3: CASSVGPGGSYEQYF

size: -
D: TRBD1
J: TRBJ1-1
V: TRBV9
DNA: TGTGCCAGCAGCGGGGACAGGGGGAACACTGAAGCTTTCTTT
CDR3: CASSGDRGNTEAFF

size: -
D: TRBD1
J: TRBJ1-2
V: TRBV10-3
DNA: TGTGCCATCGGGGCTCCGGGACAGGGAATCAGTGGCTACACCTTC
CDR3: CAIGAPGQGISGYTF

size: once
D: TRBD2
J: TRBJ2-1
V: TRBV7-6
DNA: TGTGCCAGCAGCTTGACTAGCGGGGTCTACAATGAGCAGTTCTTC
CDR3: CASSLTSGVYNEQFF

size: once
D: TRBD2
J: TRBJ2-5
V: TRBV13
DNA: TGTGCCAGCAGCCCAAGGGCCGGGGGGAACCAAGAGACCCAGTACTTC
CDR3: CASSPRAGGNQETQYF

size: once
D: -
J: TRBJ2-7
V: TRBV15
DNA: TGTGCCACCAGCAGGGACTGGCACGAGCAGTACTTC
CDR3: CATSRDWHEQYF

size: -
D: TRBD1
J: TRBJ1-5
V: TRBV5-8
DNA: TGTGCCAGCAGACAGACAGGGGCTCAGCCCCAGCATTTT
CDR3: CASRQTGAQPQHF

size: few
D: -
J: TRBJ1-1
V: TRBV6-5
DNA: TGTGCCAGCAGTTACTCAGGTATCGGGGACACTGAAGCTTTCTTT
CDR3: CASSYSGIGDTEAFF

size: -
D: -
J: TRBJ1-5
V: TRBV6-1
DNA: TGTGCCAGCAGCTCAGGGAGCAATCAGCCCCAGCATTTT
CDR3: CASSSGSNQPQHF

size: -
D: TRBD1
J: TRBJ1-2
V: TRBV7-2
DNA: TGTGCCAGCAGCTTAGCGCAGTTAAGGGGGCGAGCTATTTATGGCTACACCTTC
CDR3: CASSLAQLRGRAIYGYTF

size: -
D: TRBD1
J: TRBJ2-7
V: TRBV19
DNA: TGTGCCAGTAGCCCGAGGACAGGGGGCACCTACGAGCAGTACTTC
CDR3: CASSPRTGGTYEQYF

size: -
D: TRBD2
J: TRBJ2-1
V: TRBV11-2
DNA: TGTGCCAGCAGCGGACTAGCGGGAGAAGAATTTTATAATGAGCAGTTCTTC
CDR3: CASSGLAGEEFYNEQFF

size: -
D: -
J: TRBJ2-7
V: TRBV7-8
DNA: TGTGCCAGCAGCTTAGCGGGGCTGTACGAGCAGTACTTC
CDR3: CASSLAGLYEQYF

size: -
D: TRBD2
J: TRBJ2-7
V: TRBV28
DNA: TGTGCCAGCGTCGGGGGGGGAGTAGGCTACGAGCAGTACTTC
CDR3: CASVGGGVGYEQYF

size: -
D: TRBD1
J: TRBJ1-1
V: TRBV27
DNA: TGTGCCAGCAGTGCCGGGACAGGGGGGGTTCTAGGAGCTTTCTTT
CDR3: CASSAGTGGVLGAFF

size: -
D: TRBD2
J: TRBJ2-1
V: TRBV5-4
DNA: TGTGCCAGCAGCTTTCCGGCGGGAGGGCCGCGTGAGCAGTTCTTC
CDR3: CASSFPAGGPREQFF

size: few
D: TRBD2
J: TRBJ2-3
V: TRBV28
DNA: TGTGCCAGCAGTTCCCAATACCTAGCGGGAGGGGCAGATACGCAGTATTTT
CDR3: CASSSQYLAGGADTQYF

size: -
D: TRBD1
J: TRBJ1-2
V: TRBV2
DNA: TGTGCCAGCAGTGAGAGACAGGGGGCATTTGGCTACACCTTC
CDR3: CASSERQGAFGYTF

size: -
D: TRBD2
J: TRBJ2-1
V: TRBV5-1
DNA: TGCGCCAGCAGCTTGAACCTCCGGGAAGCATGGCGGGAGGGTAGGGATGAGCAGTTCTTC
CDR3: CASSLNLREAWREGRDEQFF

size: -
D: TRBD1
J: TRBJ1-2
V: TRBV19
DNA: TGTGCCAGTAGGCTGACAGGGAACTATGGCTACACCTTC
CDR3: CASRLTGNYGYTF

size: once
D: TRBD1
J: TRBJ1-2
V: TRBV28
DNA: TGTGCCAGCAGCCTTACCGGGACAGGGGTTGATGGCTACACCTTC
CDR3: CASSLTGTGVDGYTF

size: few
D: -
J: TRBJ2-7
V: TRBV5-1
DNA: TGCGCCAGCAGCTTGGTCCCAGGTTCCTACGAGCAGTACTTC
CDR3: CASSLVPGSYEQYF

size: -
D: -
J: TRBJ2-7
V: TRBV29-1
DNA: TGCAGCGTTGTGGATGAGGACAGCCCAACTTACGAGCAGTACTTC
CDR3: CSVVDEDSPTYEQYF

size: -
D: -
J: TRBJ2-1
V: TRBV28
DNA: TGTGCCAGCAGTTCGCGGAGTCCCCCCAATGAGCAGTTCTTC
CDR3: CASSSRSPPNEQFF

size: -
D: TRBD1
J: TRBJ1-3
V: TRBV6-1
DNA: TGTGCCAGCAGTGGACCTAACCGACAGGGGGGAACCTCTGGAAACACCATATATTTT
CDR3: CASSGPNRQGGTSGNTIYF

size: -
D: TRBD2
J: TRBJ2-1
V: TRBV11-2
DNA: TGTGCCAGCAGCTATACTAGCGGGAGGGGCAATGAGCAGTTCTTC
CDR3: CASSYTSGRGNEQFF

size: -
D: TRBD2
J: TRBJ2-7
V: TRBV28
DNA: TGTGCCAGCAGTTCCTTATCTAGCGGGAGTACCGAGCAGTACTTC
CDR3: CASSSLSSGSTEQYF

size: -
D: TRBD2
J: TRBJ2-7
V: TRBV7-9
DNA: TGTGCCAGCAGCCCGGGACTAGCGGGCTACGAGCAGTACTTC
CDR3: CASSPGLAGYEQYF

size: -
D: TRBD1
J: TRBJ2-3
V: TRBV6-6
DNA: TGTGCCAGCAGTTACCGCGGACAGGGGGCAGATACGCAGTATTTT
CDR3: CASSYRGQGADTQYF

size: -
D: TRBD1
J: TRBJ1-2
V: TRBV28
DNA: TGTGCCAGCAGTCTCCAGGGGGCTAATGGCTACACCTTC
CDR3: CASSLQGANGYTF

size: -
D: -
J: TRBJ1-2
V: TRBV7-9
DNA: TGTGCCAGCAGCTTAAGGGGACTCCTTAACTATGGCTACACCTTC
CDR3: CASSLRGLLNYGYTF

size: -
D: TRBD1
J: TRBJ2-1
V: TRBV9
DNA: TGTGCCAGCAGAAAAGGGACAGGGGGCTACAATGAGCAGTTCTTC
CDR3: CASRKGTGGYNEQFF

size: -
D: TRBD1
J: TRBJ1-4
V: TRBV18
DNA: TGTGCCAGCTCACCCCCCGGGACAGGATTAGGAGAAAAACTGTTTTTT
CDR3: CASSPPGTGLGEKLFF

size: -
D: TRBD1
J: TRBJ1-3
V: TRBV7-9
DNA: TGTGCCAGCAGCTCCTTTCCGGGACAGGGACAGGGAAACACCATATATTTT
CDR3: CASSSFPGQGQGNTIYF

size: once
D: TRBD1
J: TRBJ2-7
V: TRBV11-2
DNA: TGTGCCAGCAGCTTAAGGGCAGGGGGCTCCTACGAGCAGTACTTC
CDR3: CASSLRAGGSYEQYF

size: -
D: -
J: TRBJ2-7
V: TRBV5-4
DNA: TGTGCCAGCAGCTTGGTTGGGCAACCGCTCTACGAGCAGTACTTC
CDR3: CASSLVGQPLYEQYF

size: -
D: -
J: TRBJ2-3
V: TRBV5-1
DNA: TGCGCCAGCAGCACAGGGCCGAGCACAGATACGCAGTATTTT
CDR3: CASSTGPSTDTQYF

size: few
D: -
J: TRBJ2-1
V: TRBV5-6
DNA: TGTGCCAGCAGCTTGGGAACGAGGGGAGGTGAGCAGTTCTTC
CDR3: CASSLGTRGGEQFF

size: -
D: TRBD1
J: TRBJ2-7
V: TRBV2
DNA: TGTGCCAGCAGTGAGGGACAGGTTTCCTACGAGCAGTACTTC
CDR3: CASSEGQVSYEQYF

size: -
D: -
J: TRBJ2-2
V: TRBV7-3
DNA: TGTGCCAGCAGCTTCCCGGGCACCGGGGAGCTGTTTTTT
CDR3: CASSFPGTGELFF

size: -
D: TRBD1
J: TRBJ1-2
V: TRBV19
DNA: TGTGCCAGTAGTATCGGGCCCGACAGGGGGAATGGCTACACCTTC
CDR3: CASSIGPDRGNGYTF

size: -
D: TRBD1
J: TRBJ2-7
V: TRBV5-6
DNA: TGTGCCAGCAGCTCTTTCGGGACAGGCTCCTACGAGCAGTACTTC
CDR3: CASSSFGTGSYEQYF

size: -
D: TRBD1
J: TRBJ1-2
V: TRBV6-1
DNA: TGTGCCAGCAGGGCACAGGGGGCGGGGGGCTACACCTTC
CDR3: CASRAQGAGGYTF

size: -
D: TRBD1
J: TRBJ2-5
V: TRBV7-2
DNA: TGTGCCAGCAGCTCGGGACAGGGGGAAGAGACCCAGTACTTC
CDR3: CASSSGQGEETQYF

size: -
D: TRBD2
J: TRBJ2-7
V: TRBV7-9
DNA: TGTGCCAGCAGCCCGGGACTAGCGGGATCCTACGAGCAGTACTTC
CDR3: CASSPGLAGSYEQYF

size: -
D: -
J: TRBJ1-4
V: TRBV7-8
DNA: TGTGCCAGCAGCTTCCGACGGGAAAATGAAAAACTGTTTTTT
CDR3: CASSFRRENEKLFF